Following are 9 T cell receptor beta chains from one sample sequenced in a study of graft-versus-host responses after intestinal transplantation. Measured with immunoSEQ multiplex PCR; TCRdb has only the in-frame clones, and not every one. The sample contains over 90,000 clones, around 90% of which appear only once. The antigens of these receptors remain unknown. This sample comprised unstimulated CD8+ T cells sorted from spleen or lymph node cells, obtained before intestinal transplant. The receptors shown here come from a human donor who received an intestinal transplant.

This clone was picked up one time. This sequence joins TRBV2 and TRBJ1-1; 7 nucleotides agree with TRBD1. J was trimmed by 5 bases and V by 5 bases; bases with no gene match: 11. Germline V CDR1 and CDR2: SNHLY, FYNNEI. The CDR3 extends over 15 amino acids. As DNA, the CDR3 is TGTGCCAGCAGTACCCCCGCCGACAGGGTTACTGAAGCTTTCTTT. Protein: CASSTPADRVTEAFF.

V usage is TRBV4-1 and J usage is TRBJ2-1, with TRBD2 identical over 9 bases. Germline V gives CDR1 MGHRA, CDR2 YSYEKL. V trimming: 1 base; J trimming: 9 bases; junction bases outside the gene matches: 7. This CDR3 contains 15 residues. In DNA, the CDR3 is TGCGCCAGCAGCCAAGGGCGGGGGGGCCAGGGTGAGCAGTTCTTC. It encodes CASSQGRGGQGEQFF.

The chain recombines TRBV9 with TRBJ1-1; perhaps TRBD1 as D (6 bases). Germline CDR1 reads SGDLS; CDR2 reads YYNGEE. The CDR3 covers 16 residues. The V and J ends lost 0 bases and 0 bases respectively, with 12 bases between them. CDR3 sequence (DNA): TGTGCCAGCAGCGTAGACCCAGGGGATATGAACACTGAAGCTTTCTTT. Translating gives CASSVDPGDMNTEAFF.

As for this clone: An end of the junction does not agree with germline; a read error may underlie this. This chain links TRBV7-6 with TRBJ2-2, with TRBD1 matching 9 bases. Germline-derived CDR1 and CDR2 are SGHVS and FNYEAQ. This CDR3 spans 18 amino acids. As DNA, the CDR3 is TGTGCCAGCACCTTAAGTCCCGCGGGACAGGGTGACACCGGGGAGCTGTTTTTT. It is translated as CASTLSPAGQGDTGELFF.

The CDR3: CAWSVSLSGSYNEQFF. CDR3 nucleotide sequence: TGTGCCTGGAGTGTGAGTCTTTCAGGCTCCTACAATGAGCAGTTCTTC. This chain uses TRBV30 with TRBJ2-1; D is undetermined. Germline CDR1 is GTSNPN and CDR2 is SVGIG (reference sequence). Trimming took 0 bases from V and 0 from J, leaving 12 bases between them. The CDR3 has 16 amino acids.

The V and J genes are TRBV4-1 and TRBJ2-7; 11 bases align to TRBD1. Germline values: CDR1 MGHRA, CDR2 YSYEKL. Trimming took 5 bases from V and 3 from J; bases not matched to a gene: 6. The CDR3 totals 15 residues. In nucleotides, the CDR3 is TGCGCCAGCAGCTACCGGACAGGGGGCAACTACGAGCAGTACTTC. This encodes CASSYRTGGNYEQYF.

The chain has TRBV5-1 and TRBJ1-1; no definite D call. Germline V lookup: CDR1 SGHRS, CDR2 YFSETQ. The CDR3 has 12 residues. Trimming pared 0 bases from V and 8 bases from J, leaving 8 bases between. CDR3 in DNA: TGCGCCAGCAGCTTGGGTGGCCCCGAAGCTTTCTTT. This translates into CASSLGGPEAFF. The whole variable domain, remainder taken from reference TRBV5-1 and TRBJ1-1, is KAGVTQTPRYLIKTRGQQVTLSCSPISGHRSVSWYQQTPGQGLQFLFEYFSETQRNKGNFPGRFSGRQFSNSRSEMNVSTLELGDSALYLCASSLGGPEAFFGQGTRLTVV.

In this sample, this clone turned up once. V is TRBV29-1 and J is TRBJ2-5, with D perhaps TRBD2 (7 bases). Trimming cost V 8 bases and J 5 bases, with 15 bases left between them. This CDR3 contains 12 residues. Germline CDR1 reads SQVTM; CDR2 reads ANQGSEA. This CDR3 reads CSSREGGETQYF. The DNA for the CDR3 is TGCAGCTCTAGGGAGGGGGGGGAGACCCAGTACTTC.

CDR3: CASSQASGTEAFF. DNA of the CDR3: TGTGCCAGCAGCCAGGCAAGTGGGACTGAAGCTTTCTTT. This sequence joins TRBV7-9 and TRBJ1-1, with no clear D. CDR1 is SEHNR, CDR2 FQNEAQ, per germline (reference sequence). The CDR3 contains 13 residues. Trimming removed 5 bases from V and 5 bases from J, with 12 bases in between.